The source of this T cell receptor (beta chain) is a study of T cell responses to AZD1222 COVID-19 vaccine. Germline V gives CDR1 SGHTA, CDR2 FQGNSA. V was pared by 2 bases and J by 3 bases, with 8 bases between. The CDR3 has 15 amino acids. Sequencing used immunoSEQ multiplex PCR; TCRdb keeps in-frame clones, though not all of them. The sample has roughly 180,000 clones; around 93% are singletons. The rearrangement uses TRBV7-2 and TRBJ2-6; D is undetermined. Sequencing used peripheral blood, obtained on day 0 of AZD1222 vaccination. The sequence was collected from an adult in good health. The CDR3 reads CASSLWGSGANVLTF. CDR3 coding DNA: TGTGCCAGCAGCTTATGGGGAAGTGGGGCCAACGTCCTGACTTTC.